This T cell receptor (beta chain) was identified during a study of identical twins listed by TCRdb under 2016. Broadly, across the study: The study deep-sequenced TCR alpha and beta repertoires from monozygotic twins, unrelated adults of various ages and cord blood to test whether fetal clonotypes persist. To rule out contamination, replicate twin experiments were performed at different times with different library preparation protocols.

Study-level results and caveats: Because the same donors could not be followed over many years, the conclusions relied on cross-sectional statistical analysis. The excess sharing between twins in beta out-of-frame sequences was weaker because fewer shared sequences reduced the signal-to-noise ratio. Compared with coincidental sharing between unrelated individuals, out-of-frame TCR alpha sequences shared between twins had an excess of sequences with low generation probability. Zero-insertion analyses could be partly confounded by invariant T cells such as MAIT and iNKT, although diverse VJ usage argued against such confounding for most clonotypes. In monozygotic twins, out-of-frame TCR alpha sharing was systematically underestimated by recombination models, although the models agreed with sharing between unrelated individuals. Fewer insertions were carried by abundant cord blood beta clonotypes; a weaker similar trend was observed in young adult naive repertoires, while no such trend was observed in memory repertoires.

For CDR1 and CDR2, the germline V gene (reference sequence) lists DFQATT and SNEGSKA. Its CDR3 holds 16 amino acids, cysteine through phenylalanine. Of all the DNA, just the CDR3 is kept, 48 bases in frame from base 1. V is pruned by 6 bases and J by 5 bases, leaving 12 bases of the junction without a gene match. Library prep was done by 5' RACE. Sequencing was performed on an Illumina HiSeq 2000. A universal primer binding site was introduced by template switching, and a unique molecular identifier was present in the final cDNA, enabling accurate counting of TCR cDNA molecules. Specific primers in the conserved constant-segment region were used to synthesize first-strand cDNA for TCR alpha and beta chains. To control for contamination, every cDNA library carried two barcodes: a SMART-Mk sample barcode plus Illumina barcodes. TruSeq adapter sequences along with Illumina sample barcodes were introduced in two successive PCR steps. The TCR alpha and beta cDNA libraries were sequenced on the Illumina HiSeq platform using custom primers. Concerning the study's data processing: Raw reads were processed with MiGEC to extract unique molecular identifiers, and MiXCR was used to determine CDR3 positions. Recombination models were inferred per individual with the repgenHMM and IGoR tools using an EM algorithm. Shared clonotypes were analyzed with the tcR package in R, and sharing was normalized by the product of cloneset sizes. To study raw recombination without the effects of thymic and clonal selection, out-of-frame nonproductive sequences were analyzed. TCRdb took the public reads, trimmed them with fastp at Q25, ran MiXCR for clone calling and kept in-frame beta chains. Here each entry gathers all rows of one CDR3 protein and keeps the most common genes and DNA. The V and J calls here are based on TCRdb, not the publication. The sample contains approximately 210,000 distinct CDR3 sequences, roughly 10% of them found a single time. 5.1% of the sample comes from the top ten.

Every donor was a healthy Caucasian. Miltenyi CD45RO+ enrichment and human naive T-cell isolation kits were used to isolate memory (CD45RO+) and naive T cells from PBMC. Remarks on this clonotype: Its target antigen remains unknown. Base-call qualities are not available, and no considerably larger clone is one nucleotide away.

The sample consisted of memory (CD45RO+) T cells sorted from blood. The cell subset or site label here, explained by the study, means: CD45RO+ enriched T cells. Recombination joined TRBV20-1 with TRBJ2-2; TRBD2 matches 10 bases in the middle. This sequence was found in a woman between 18 and 30 years old in good health. The CDR3 sequence is CSAPYLAGVGTGELFF. DNA sequence: TGCAGTGCGCCTTATCTAGCGGGAGTAGGGACCGGGGAGCTGTTTTTT.